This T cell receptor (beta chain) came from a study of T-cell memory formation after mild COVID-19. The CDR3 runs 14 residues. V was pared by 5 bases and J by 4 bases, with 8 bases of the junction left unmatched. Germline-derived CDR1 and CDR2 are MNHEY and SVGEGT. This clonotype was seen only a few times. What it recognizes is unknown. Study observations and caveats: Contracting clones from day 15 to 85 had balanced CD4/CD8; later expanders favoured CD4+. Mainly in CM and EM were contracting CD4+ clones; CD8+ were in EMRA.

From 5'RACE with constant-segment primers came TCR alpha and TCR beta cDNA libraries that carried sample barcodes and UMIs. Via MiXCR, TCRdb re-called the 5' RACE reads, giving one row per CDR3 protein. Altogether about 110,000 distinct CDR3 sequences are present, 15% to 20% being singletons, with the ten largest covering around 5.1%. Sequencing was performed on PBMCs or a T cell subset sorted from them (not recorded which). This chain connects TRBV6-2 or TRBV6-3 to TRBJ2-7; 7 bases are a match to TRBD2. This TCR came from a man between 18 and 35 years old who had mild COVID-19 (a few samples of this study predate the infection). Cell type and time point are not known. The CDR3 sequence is CASSRRGLTYEQYF. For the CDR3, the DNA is TGTGCCAGCAGTCGGCGGGGGTTGACTTACGAGCAGTACTTC.